This T cell receptor (beta chain) was found in a study of shared clonotypes between healthy human individuals. Background on the study: Those who served as donors were a couple of women and a few men between the ages of 18 and 49.

This CDR3 comprises 18 residues. Trimming took 4 bases from V and 1 from J; bases not matched to a gene: 13. Germline-derived CDR1 and CDR2 are SGHRS and YFSETQ. This table comes from immunoSEQ multiplex PCR, and its TCRdb copy is limited to in-frame clones, with some not included. The sample includes about 1 million clones, under 80% seen only once; the top ten take roughly 1.4%. The sequence came from a man aged 18 to 29 in good health. This sequence joins TRBV5-1 and TRBJ2-1, with 8 bases matching TRBD2. The sequenced sample consisted of memory CD4+ T cells sorted from blood. Subset: CD45RA-negative fraction. CDR3 sequence: CASSRREGSPGSYNEQFF. The CDR3 region has the DNA TGCGCCAGCAGCCGCCGGGAGGGTAGTCCGGGGTCCTACAATGAGCAGTTCTTC.